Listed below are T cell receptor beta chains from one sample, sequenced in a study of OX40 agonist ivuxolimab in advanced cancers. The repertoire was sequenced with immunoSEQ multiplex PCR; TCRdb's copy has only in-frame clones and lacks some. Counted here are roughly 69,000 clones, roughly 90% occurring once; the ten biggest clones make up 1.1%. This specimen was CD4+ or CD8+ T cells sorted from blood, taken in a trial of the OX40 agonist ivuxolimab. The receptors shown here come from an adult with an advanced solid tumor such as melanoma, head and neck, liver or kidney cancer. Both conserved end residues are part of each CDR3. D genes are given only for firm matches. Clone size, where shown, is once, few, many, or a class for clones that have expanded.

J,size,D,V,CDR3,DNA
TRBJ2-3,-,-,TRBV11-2,CASSSRFRGASTDTQYF,TGTGCCAGCAGCTCGAGGTTTAGGGGCGCTAGCACAGATACGCAGTATTTT
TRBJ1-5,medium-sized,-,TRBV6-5,CASSRTGEVNQPQHF,TGTGCCAGCAGCCGAACGGGGGAGGTAAATCAGCCCCAGCATTTT
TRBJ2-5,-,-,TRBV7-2,CASSPQMGGASKETQYF,TGTGCCAGCAGCCCGCAAATGGGGGGGGCATCTAAGGAGACCCAGTACTTC
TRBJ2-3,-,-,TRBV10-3,CAISESALRTDTQYF,TGTGCCATCAGTGAGTCAGCTTTAAGGACAGATACGCAGTATTTT
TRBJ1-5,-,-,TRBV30,CAWRTESSNQPQHF,TGTGCCTGGAGGACAGAATCCAGCAATCAGCCCCAGCATTTT
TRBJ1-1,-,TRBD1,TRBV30,CAWDRGWSMNTEAFF,TGTGCCTGGGACAGGGGGTGGTCTATGAACACTGAAGCTTTCTTT
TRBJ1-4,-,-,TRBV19,CASSIVGGRDEKLFF,TGTGCCAGTAGTATAGTAGGGGGGCGAGATGAAAAACTGTTTTTT
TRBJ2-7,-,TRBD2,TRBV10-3,CAISEGSSGEVEQYF,TGTGCCATCAGTGAGGGGTCTAGCGGGGAGGTCGAGCAGTACTTC
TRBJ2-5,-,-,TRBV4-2,CASSQDGGETQYF,TGTGCCAGCAGCCAAGATGGAGGGGAGACCCAGTACTTC
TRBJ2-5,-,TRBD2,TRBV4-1,CASSQLTSGGQETQYF,TGCGCCAGCAGCCAGCTTACTAGCGGGGGGCAAGAGACCCAGTACTTC
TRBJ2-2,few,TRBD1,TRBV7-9,CASSIYRGNTGELFF,TGTGCCAGCAGCATCTACAGGGGTAACACCGGGGAGCTGTTTTTT
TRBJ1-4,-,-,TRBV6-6,CASSPRPGGPNEKLFF,TGTGCCAGCAGTCCGCGACCGGGGGGCCCTAATGAAAAACTGTTTTTT
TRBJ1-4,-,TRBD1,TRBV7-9,CASSLTGGGDEKLFF,TGTGCCAGCAGCTTGACAGGGGGCGGAGATGAAAAACTGTTTTTT
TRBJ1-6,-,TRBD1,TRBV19,CASSTDRVYNSPLHF,TGTGCCAGTAGTACCGACAGGGTTTATAATTCACCCCTCCACTTT
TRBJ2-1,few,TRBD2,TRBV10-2,CASTGTRPNEQFF,TGCGCCAGCACCGGGACTAGACCCAATGAGCAGTTCTTC
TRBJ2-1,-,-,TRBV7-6,CASSLAEGRHNEQFF,TGTGCCAGCAGCTTGGCGGAGGGGCGGCACAATGAGCAGTTCTTC
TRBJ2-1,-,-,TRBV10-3,CAIRPGQYNEQFF,TGTGCCATCAGACCGGGCCAGTACAATGAGCAGTTCTTC
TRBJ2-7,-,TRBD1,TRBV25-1,CASSNGQGGYEQYF,TGTGCCAGCAGTAACGGACAGGGGGGCTACGAGCAGTACTTC
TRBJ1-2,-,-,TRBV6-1,CASAPVGIHGYTF,TGTGCCAGCGCCCCCGTGGGGATCCATGGCTACACCTTC
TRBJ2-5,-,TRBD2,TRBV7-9,CASSSRAWTSGGETQYF,TGTGCCAGCAGCTCCCGGGCCTGGACTAGCGGGGGAGAGACCCAGTACTTC
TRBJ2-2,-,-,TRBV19,CASTNPGSRATGELFF,TGTGCCAGTACCAACCCGGGCAGCAGGGCCACCGGGGAGCTGTTTTTT
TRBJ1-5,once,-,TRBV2,CASSEARGLYSNQPQHF,TGTGCCAGCAGTGAAGCGCGGGGACTCTATAGCAATCAGCCCCAGCATTTT
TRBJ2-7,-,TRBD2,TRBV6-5,CASSYSSGTPPEQYF,TGTGCCAGCAGTTACTCTAGCGGGACCCCACCCGAGCAGTACTTC
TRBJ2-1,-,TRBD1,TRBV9,CASSLRQGVGPYNEQFF,TGTGCCAGCAGCTTGCGACAGGGGGTTGGTCCCTACAATGAGCAGTTCTTC
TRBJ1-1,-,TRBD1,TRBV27,CASVDRGTAEAFF,TGTGCCAGCGTGGACAGGGGGACGGCTGAAGCTTTCTTT
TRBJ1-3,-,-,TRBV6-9,CASSQLNTIYF,TGTGCCAGCAGTCAACTAAACACCATATATTTT
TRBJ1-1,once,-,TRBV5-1,CASGSAGSSNTEAFF,TGCGCCAGCGGGTCCGCGGGAAGTAGTAACACTGAAGCTTTCTTT
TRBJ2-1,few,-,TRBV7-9,CASRFGQNNEQFF,TGTGCCAGCAGATTTGGACAAAACAATGAGCAGTTCTTC
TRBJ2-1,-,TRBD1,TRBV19,CASSAPGQGYNEQFF,TGTGCCAGTAGTGCACCGGGACAGGGTTACAATGAGCAGTTCTTC
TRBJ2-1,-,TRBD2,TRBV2,CASSTGGSYNEQFF,TGTGCCAGCAGTACGGGGGGGTCCTACAATGAGCAGTTCTTC
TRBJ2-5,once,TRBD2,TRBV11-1,CASSLQVAGNQETQYF,TGTGCCAGCAGCTTACAGGTAGCGGGGAACCAAGAGACCCAGTACTTC
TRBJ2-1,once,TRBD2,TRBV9,CASSPTSGVYNEQFF,TGTGCCAGCAGCCCCACTAGCGGGGTCTACAATGAGCAGTTCTTC
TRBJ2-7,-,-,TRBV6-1,CASEGGHSSYEQYF,TGTGCCAGCGAGGGCGGGCATTCCTCCTACGAGCAGTACTTC
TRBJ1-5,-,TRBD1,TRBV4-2,CASSQKDRGDSNQPQHF,TGTGCCAGCAGCCAGAAGGACAGGGGGGATAGCAATCAGCCCCAGCATTTT
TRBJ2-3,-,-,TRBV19,CASSNLQADTQYF,TGTGCCAGTAGTAATTTGCAGGCAGATACGCAGTATTTT
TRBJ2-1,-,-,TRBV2,CASKGPVYNEQFF,TGTGCCAGTAAAGGACCGGTTTACAATGAGCAGTTCTTC
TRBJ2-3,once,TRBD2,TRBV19,CASTSKASGSSDTQYF,TGTGCCAGTACCTCCAAGGCTAGCGGGAGTTCAGATACGCAGTATTTT
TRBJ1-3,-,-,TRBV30,CAWTVGGGNTIYF,TGTGCCTGGACGGTGGGGGGGGGAAACACCATATATTTT
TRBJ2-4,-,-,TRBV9,CASSTTPGASLAKNIQYF,TGTGCCAGCAGCACTACCCCCGGGGCCAGTCTAGCCAAAAACATTCAGTACTTC
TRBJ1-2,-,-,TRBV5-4,CASSLVGGRGAGYTF,TGTGCCAGCAGCTTGGTAGGGGGTCGAGGCGCTGGCTACACCTTC
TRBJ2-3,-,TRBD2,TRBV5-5,CASSLILAGGTDTQYF,TGTGCCAGCAGCCTAATTCTAGCGGGGGGAACAGATACGCAGTATTTT
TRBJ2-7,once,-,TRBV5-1,CASSSHGTLQGEQYF,TGCGCCAGCAGCTCCCATGGGACGTTGCAGGGCGAGCAGTACTTC
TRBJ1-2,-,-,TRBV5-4,CASSLGRGAPSGYTF,TGCGCCAGCAGCTTGGGAAGAGGTGCCCCAAGTGGCTACACCTTC
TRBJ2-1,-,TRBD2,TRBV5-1,CASSSGLAGAHNEQFF,TGCGCCAGCAGCTCCGGACTAGCGGGAGCCCACAATGAGCAGTTCTTC
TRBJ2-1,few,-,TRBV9,CASSLLDSPNEQFF,TGTGCCAGCAGCTTATTGGACAGCCCCAATGAGCAGTTCTTC
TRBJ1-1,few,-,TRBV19,CASRSPGRMNTEAFF,TGTGCCAGTAGATCCCCAGGGCGAATGAACACTGAAGCTTTCTTT
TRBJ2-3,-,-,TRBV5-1,CASSPETRTGTDTQYF,TGCGCCAGCAGCCCCGAGACCCGGACGGGGACAGATACGCAGTATTTT
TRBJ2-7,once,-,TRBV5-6,CASSLMGAQYF,TGTGCCAGCAGCTTGATGGGGGCGCAGTACTTC
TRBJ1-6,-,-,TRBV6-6,CASSYSVDSGTLHF,TGTGCCAGCAGTTACTCGGTCGACTCTGGAACCCTCCACTTT
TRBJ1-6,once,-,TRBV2,CASSEGTNSPLHF,TGTGCCAGCAGTGAAGGGACGAATTCACCCCTCCACTTT
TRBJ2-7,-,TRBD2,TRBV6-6,CASTQRLAGVEEQYF,TGTGCCAGCACCCAACGACTAGCGGGAGTAGAGGAGCAGTACTTC
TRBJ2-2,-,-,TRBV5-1,CASRGGNEVGELFF,TGCGCCAGCAGGGGAGGAAACGAAGTCGGGGAGCTGTTTTTT
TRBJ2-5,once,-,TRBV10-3,CAISDGGAQETQYF,TGTGCCATCAGTGACGGCGGGGCACAAGAGACCCAGTACTTC